This T cell receptor (beta chain) is drawn from a study of T cell repertoires in cytomegalovirus infection. Study at large: Selection of CMV epitopes for the study included recently identified HLA-C-restricted and well-studied HLA-B-restricted ones. Public TCR beta signatures were indicative of both CMV infection and a matching HLA type.

TCRdb re-called the reads through MiXCR, storing one row per CDR3 protein. The table includes 600,000 to 700,000 distinct CDR3 sequences, 30% to 35% detected once. With regard to this clonotype: Its matching antigen is unknown.

Regarding the study as a whole: The ex vivo response showed dominance by HLA-C-restricted CMV-specific TCR beta clonotypes. Of the TCR beta families, the public ones yielded a cumulative frequency that identified carriers of CMV plus the relevant HLA.

Between the trimmed V and J ends, which lost 4 bases and 3 bases, there was a span of 19 bases. Germline values: CDR1 KGHSH, CDR2 LQKENI. The CDR3 length is 16 residues. The chain carries TRBV18 and TRBJ2-7; D possibly corresponds to TRBD2 (6 bases). This sample comprised cultured PBMCs, obtained from culture after CMV antigen stimulation. The clonotype comes from a human donor in good health (CMV status not recorded). Some clones in this sample may be carry-over from other donors' samples. The CDR3 DNA reads TGTGCCAGCTCACTAGGAGGGAACCCGGGCCTCTACGAGCAGTACTTC. Protein: CASSLGGNPGLYEQYF.